The present T cell receptor (beta chain) was sequenced within a study of T cells in women clearing cervical HPV infection. From germline, CDR1 is SGHRS and CDR2 YFSETQ. There are 18 residues in the CDR3. Trimming cost V 2 bases and J 2 bases; bases outside gene matches: 12. Clones were read by immunoSEQ multiplex PCR, and TCRdb kept only the in-frame ones, dropping some. Recorded for this sample: under 50,000 clones. With regard to this clone: The read halts 3 residues ahead of the CDR3 end, with the missing end drawn from the germline J gene.

Sequencing input: blood buffy coat. The clonotype originates from a woman between 18 and 75 years old with a cervical HPV16 infection that either progressed to CIN3+ or cleared (not recorded which). The rearrangement uses TRBV5-1 and TRBJ2-2, with 7 positions matching TRBD2. This chain's CDR3 is CASSFKVVGTTNTGELFF. CDR3 bases read: TGCGCCAGCAGCTTTAAGGTTGTGGGGACTACTAACACCGGGGAG.